One and the same sample provided the 28 T cell receptor beta chains below, sequenced in a study of regulatory T cells in long-lasting Graves disease. HTBI primers from iRepertoire and Arm-PCR of CDR3 regions yielded the TCR beta libraries. TCRdb passed the multiplex PCR reads through MiXCR, listing each CDR3 protein once. The repertoire holds about 430,000 distinct CDR3 sequences, approximately 16% seen once, with about 8.3% in the top ten. The time point is: newly diagnosed GD, antithyroid drugs for less than 3 months. PBMC-extracted RNA yielded the TCR library. Separately, the same data were catalogued under a study of T cells in Graves' hyperthyroidism and ophthalmopathy.

Sequenced material: peripheral blood mononuclear cells (PBMCs), taken at new diagnosis, from a patient treated with antithyroid drugs. These receptors all come from a woman between 35 and 50 years old with Graves disease.

The table lists this clonotype with many counts. The chain's CDR3 is CASSSPGLARDTQYF. CDR3 bases: TGTGCCAGCAGCTCACCGGGACTAGCTCGCGATACGCAGTATTTT. The rearrangement uses TRBV7-2 and TRBJ2-3, with 9 bases lining up with TRBD2. Germline assignment: CDR1 SGHTA and CDR2 FQGNSA. The trim removed 4 bases at V and 6 bases at J, leaving 8 bases unmatched. CDR3 length equals 15 residues. Full variable domain (rest looked up from reference TRBV7-2 and TRBJ2-3): GAGVSQSPSNKVTEKGKDVELRCDPISGHTALYWYRQSLGQGLEFLIYFQGNSAPDKSGLPSDRFSAERTGGSVSTLTIQRTQQEDSAVYLCASSSPGLARDTQYFGPGTRLTVL.

Only a few counts were recorded for this clonotype. This rearrangement joins TRBV29-1 to TRBJ1-2, with TRBD1 as a possible D gene (5 bases). This CDR3 is built from 13 residues. Between the trimmed V and J ends, which lost 7 bases and 4 bases, there was a span of 16 bases. Germline-derived CDR1 and CDR2 are SQVTM and ANQGSEA. DNA of the CDR3: TGCAGCGCCGCAGGGAACGGAGTCTATGGCTACACCTTC. Translation: CSAAGNGVYGYTF.

This clonotype showed up many times. This chain joins TRBV30 and TRBJ2-7, with TRBD1 identical over 9 bases. V lost 2 bases and J lost 7; bases outside the gene matches: 15. Germline V CDR1 and CDR2: GTSNPN, SVGIG (reference sequence). The CDR3 spans 16 residues. In DNA form, the CDR3 reads TGTGCCTGGAGTCCCCAGGACAGGGGATATTTTTTGGAGCAGTACTTC. Amino acid sequence: CAWSPQDRGYFLEQYF.

This clonotype was picked up many times. The V call is TRBV11-3, the J call TRBJ2-1; a weak D match, TRBD2 (5 bases). V gave up 5 bases and J gave up 7 bases, with 21 bases separating them. There are 16 residues in the CDR3. CDR1 and CDR2 from the germline V gene are SGHNT and YENEEA. CDR3 in amino acids: CASSPLELTRGNEQFF. The DNA of the CDR3 is TGTGCCAGCAGCCCACTAGAACTCACCCGGGGTAATGAGCAGTTCTTC.

On this clonotype: A much bigger clone sits one base away, suggesting this may be a read error. The chain links TRBV12-3 or TRBV12-4 to TRBJ1-1; tentative D call: TRBD1 (5 bases). The CDR3 has 12 residues. CDR3 loop: CASSLLDTETFF. The CDR3 coding sequence is TGTGCCAGCAGCCTCCTGGACACTGAAACTTTCTTT.

This clonotype was observed a few times. CDR3 in amino acids: CASTGATNEKLFF. The DNA for the CDR3 is TGCGCCAGCACAGGGGCAACTAATGAAAAACTGTTTTTT. The chain has TRBV10-2 and TRBJ1-4, with D possibly TRBD1 on 6 matching bases. V was trimmed by 7 bases and J by 0 bases, leaving 6 bases between them. There are 13 residues in the CDR3. Per germline, CDR1 WSHSY and CDR2 SAAADI.

The chain is built from TRBV7-9 and TRBJ2-7; possibly TRBD1 or TRBD2 for D (5 bases each). This CDR3 comprises 14 residues. V was shortened by 5 bases and J by 5 bases, with 16 bases between the two germline ends. Per germline, CDR1 SEHNR and CDR2 FQNEAQ (reference sequence). CDR3: CASSQGEGTHEQYF. CDR3 nucleotide sequence: TGTGCCAGCAGCCAAGGCGAGGGGACCCACGAGCAGTACTTC.

This clonotype was recorded many times. This rearrangement joins TRBV12-3 or TRBV12-4 to TRBJ2-1, with 10 bases matching TRBD1. V gave up 5 bases and J gave up 0 bases; unmatched junction bases: 10. CDR3 length equals 18 residues. CDR3 bases: TGTGCCAGCAGTCCGCCCCCGGGACAGGGGATCTCCTACAATGAGCAGTTCTTC. Protein: CASSPPPGQGISYNEQFF.

This clonotype was counted at least ten times. The chain is built from TRBV30 and TRBJ2-5; possibly TRBD2 for D (6 bases). The CDR3 spans 15 residues. Germline CDR1 is GTSNPN and CDR2 is SVGIG (reference sequence). CDR3 in amino acids: CGGEDSGLFQETQYF. CDR3 bases: TGTGGAGGGGAGGACTCCGGCCTATTCCAAGAGACCCAGTACTTC.

This clonotype was observed a handful of times. The V call is TRBV7-9, the J call TRBJ2-1, with D unclear. Trimming removed 10 bases at V and 7 bases at J, with 17 bases between. Germline V gives CDR1 SEHNR, CDR2 FQNEAQ (reference sequence). This CDR3 has 13 residues. CDR3 amino acids: CATSLGFGNEQFF. The CDR3 nucleotides read TGTGCCACTTCCCTGGGATTTGGAAATGAGCAGTTCTTC. Complete variable domain (other parts from reference TRBV7-9 and TRBJ2-1): DTGVSQNPRHKITKRGQNVTFRCDPISEHNRLYWYRQTLGQGPEFLTYFQNEAQLEKSRLLSDRFSAERPKGSFSTLEIQRTEQGDSAMYLCATSLGFGNEQFFGPGTRLTVL.

On this clonotype itself: A much larger clone lies one base from this, so it may be a read error. The rearrangement links TRBV12-3 or TRBV12-4 to TRBJ2-7; 12 nucleotides match TRBD2. J gave up 7 bases and V 5 bases, and 18 bases lay outside the gene matches. This CDR3 region has 18 residues. The CDR3 bases are TGTGCCAGCAGTGCCCCCCCCCTGACTAGCGGGAGTGGGTATGAGCAGTACTTC. This encodes CASSAPPLTSGSGYEQYF.

This clonotype was recorded at least ten times. The rearrangement uses TRBV7-6 and TRBJ1-3; 8 nucleotides line up with TRBD1. The CDR3 covers 16 residues. Losses at the gene ends were 5 bases for V and 2 bases for J; bases not matched to a gene: 8. Germline V gene lookup returns CDR1 SGHVS and CDR2 FNYEAQ. The chain's CDR3 is CASSARTGPTGNTIYF. The CDR3 DNA follows: TGTGCCAGCAGCGCCCGGACAGGGCCGACTGGAAACACCATATATTTT.

This clonotype showed up many times. The chain recombines TRBV7-8 with TRBJ2-6; 9 positions match TRBD1. CDR1 and CDR2 from the germline V gene are SGHVS and FQNEAQ. The CDR3 extends over 18 amino acids. V dropped 7 bases and J dropped 1; count of bases not matched to a gene: 11. Here the CDR3 reads CASTFMRTGVSGANVLTF. The DNA for the CDR3 is TGTGCCAGCACCTTCATGAGGACAGGGGTTTCTGGGGCCAACGTCCTGACTTTC.

This clonotype was counted many times. The chain uses TRBV12-3 or TRBV12-4 and TRBJ2-5; D is unclear. The CDR3 is made up of 13 amino acids. The V and J ends lost 3 bases and 5 bases respectively, with 10 bases between them. In DNA, the CDR3 is TGTGCCAGCAGTTTCGTGGGATTTGAGACCCAGTACTTC. Protein sequence: CASSFVGFETQYF.

This chain's CDR3 is CASSPSGTKSSGNTIYF. CDR3 in DNA: TGCGCCAGCAGCCCCTCGGGGACAAAAAGCTCTGGAAACACCATATATTTT. The chain has TRBV5-1 and TRBJ1-3, with a weak D call TRBD1 (6 bases). Germline V lookup: CDR1 SGHRS, CDR2 YFSETQ. CDR3 length: 17 amino acids. V lost 4 bases and J lost 0, with 17 bases in between.

This clonotype was seen repeatedly, ten times or more. This chain joins TRBV11-3 and TRBJ2-7; perhaps TRBD2 as D (5 bases). The CDR3 covers 14 residues. V lost 0 bases and J lost 3, with 9 bases in between. Germline V CDR1 and CDR2: SGHNT, YENEEA. CDR3 DNA: TGTGCCAGCAGCTTAGAAGCCGGGGTCTACGAGCAGTACTTC. Translated: CASSLEAGVYEQYF.

Ten or more counts support this clonotype. V usage is TRBV11-2 and J usage is TRBJ1-1; the D is unclear. Trimming removed 6 bases at V and 0 bases at J, with 5 bases between. The length of the CDR3 is 12 residues. Per germline, CDR1 SGHAT and CDR2 FQNNGV. The CDR3 loop reads CASRIMNTEAFF. CDR3 DNA: TGTGCCAGCAGGATCATGAACACTGAAGCTTTCTTT.

The V gene is TRBV12-3 or TRBV12-4, the J gene TRBJ1-3, with D possibly matching TRBD1 (5 bases). CDR3 length: 15 residues. Trimming removed 6 bases from V and 2 bases from J, with 14 bases in between. CDR3 residues: CASRSDDRAGNTIYF. In DNA, the CDR3 is TGTGCCAGCAGGAGCGACGACAGAGCTGGAAACACCATATATTTT.

This clonotype occurred many times. CDR3 DNA: TGTGCCATCAGTGAGTCGAGAAGCACAGGAACCGGGGAGCTGTTTTTT. Translated, it gives CAISESRSTGTGELFF. The genes are TRBV10-3 and TRBJ2-2, with D possibly matching TRBD1 (5 bases). Trimming left V 0 bases short and J 5 bases short, with 13 bases between. CDR1 and CDR2 (germline): ENHRY, SYGVKD. The CDR3 consists of 16 residues.

This clonotype was detected ten times or more. J is TRBJ2-1 and V is TRBV7-2, with unresolved D. Trimming cost V 5 bases and J 0 bases, with 11 bases left between them. Per germline, CDR1 SGHTA and CDR2 FQGNSA. The CDR3 loop spans 15 amino acids. The CDR3 spells CASSPDPSSYNEQFF. The CDR3 coding sequence is TGTGCCAGCAGCCCCGACCCGAGCTCCTACAATGAGCAGTTCTTC.

The rearrangement links TRBV10-2 to TRBJ2-5; 11 bases match TRBD2. The tail of the sequence fits TRBJ2-1 better, so the J call may be wrong. The CDR3 consists of 19 residues. Per the germline V gene, CDR1 is WSHSY and CDR2 is SAAADI. The CDR3 sequence is CASSESPGTSGRGNNEQFF. As DNA, the CDR3 is TGCGCCAGCAGTGAGAGCCCCGGGACTAGCGGACGAGGAAACAATGAGCAGTTCTTC.

This clonotype was seen repeatedly, ten times or more. This chain uses TRBV29-1 with TRBJ2-5; D is unclear. Germline CDR1 SQVTM, CDR2 ANQGSEA. V lost 4 bases, J lost 1 base, and 7 bases lay in between. The length of the CDR3 is 12 residues. The CDR3 region is CSVGVGQETQYF. The CDR3, as DNA: TGCAGCGTTGGTGTCGGCCAAGAGACCCAGTACTTC.

This clonotype was observed at least ten times. This chain uses TRBV5-4 with TRBJ2-7, with D hard to call. This CDR3 has 14 residues. Between the trimmed V and J ends, which lost 2 bases and 0 bases, there was a span of 9 bases. Germline CDR1 and CDR2: SGHNT and YYREEE (reference sequence). This CDR3 is CASSFLGSSYEQYF. CDR3 coding DNA: TGTGCCAGCAGCTTCTTAGGAAGCTCCTACGAGCAGTACTTC.

This clonotype was seen ten or more times. The chain uses TRBV11-1 and TRBJ2-2, with TRBD1 matching 10 bases. The germline CDR1 and CDR2 sequences are SGHAT and FQDESV (reference sequence). The CDR3 length is 16 residues. The junction had 7 bases not matched to a gene; V was cut back by 4 bases and J by 5 bases. CDR3 residues: CASSSQGQGGTGELFF. Here the CDR3 DNA reads TGTGCCAGCAGCTCTCAAGGACAGGGGGGTACCGGGGAGCTGTTTTTT.

This clonotype occurred many times. This rearrangement joins TRBV7-9 to TRBJ1-1, with 7 bases identical to TRBD1. Germline V gene lookup returns CDR1 SEHNR and CDR2 FQNEAQ (reference sequence). The CDR3 has 15 amino acids. Germline trimming cut 1 base from V and 4 bases from J; bases unmatched to any gene: 6. Here the CDR3 DNA reads TGTGCCAGCAGCTTAGTACCGCAGGGGGGCACTGAAGCTTTCTTT. It encodes CASSLVPQGGTEAFF.

J is TRBJ2-7 and V is TRBV6-1, with 11 bases aligning to TRBD2. This CDR3 has 15 residues. The germline gives CDR1 MNHNS, CDR2 SASEGT. V gave up 8 bases and J gave up 3 bases; unmatched junction bases: 9. The CDR3 coding sequence is TGTGCCAGCCGGGGGACTAGCGGTTCCTTCTACGAGCAGTACTTC. It encodes CASRGTSGSFYEQYF.

This clonotype was picked up many times. The genes are TRBV13 and TRBJ2-3; D possibly uses TRBD1 or TRBD2 (5 bases each). The V gene lost 0 bases and the J gene lost 6 bases, with 16 bases spanning the gap. Germline assignment: CDR1 PRHDT and CDR2 FYEKMQ (reference sequence). This CDR3 comprises 16 residues. As DNA, the CDR3 is TGTGCCAGCAGCTTAGGCCCTGGGGGACGAGGGGATACGCAGTATTTT. It encodes CASSLGPGGRGDTQYF.

V and J are TRBV7-8 and TRBJ1-3, with 10 positions matching TRBD1. CDR3 length equals 16 residues. The V segment lost 5 bases and the J segment 4 bases; nucleotides outside the gene matches: 8. CDR1 and CDR2 from the germline V gene are SGHVS and FQNEAQ. Here the CDR3 reads CASSPEVDRGGNTIYF. The DNA for the CDR3 is TGTGCCAGCAGCCCGGAGGTGGACAGGGGGGGAAACACCATATATTTT.